This TCR beta chain was sequenced during a study of cytomegalovirus exposure and HLA in healthy donors. CDR3 length: 15 amino acids. The germline gives CDR1 LNHNV, CDR2 YYDKDF (reference sequence). J gave up 6 bases and V 3 bases, and 7 bases lay outside the gene matches. PCR used 60 Vbeta primers and 13 Jbeta primers. Assay: immunoSEQ multiplex PCR; the TCRdb copy retains only in-frame clones and omits some. The repertoire consists of about 140,000 clones, with 70% to 85% occurring once and the leading ten covering more than 1.5%. This chain connects TRBV15 to TRBJ2-1, with 8 positions matching TRBD1. The sample comprised PBMCs. The receptor comes from a woman aged 40 to 50 in good health and CMV-seronegative. The CDR3 nucleotides read TGTGCCACCAGCAGTCCGGACAGGGCCCTCAATGAGCAGTTCTTC. This gives the protein CATSSPDRALNEQFF.